A selection of T cell receptor beta chains follows, all from one sample in a study of read filtering for tumor transcriptome and immune sequencing. TCRdb redid the calling of the reads with MiXCR, one entry per CDR3 protein. Of around 130,000 distinct CDR3 sequences in the sample, over 10% are singletons; the top ten hold approximately 10%. Specimen: a population of CD138-negative cells sorted from bone marrow. These receptor sequences come from a donor over 35 with multiple myeloma. CDR3s include the opening cysteine and the closing phenylalanine or tryptophan. Each record gives: D gene, J gene, V gene, clone size, CDR3 DNA, CDR3 protein. D genes are given only for firm matches. Clone size appears in some rows only: once, few, many, or a class for an expanded clone.

D gene: .
J gene: TRBJ2-7
V gene: TRBV20-1
clone size: many
CDR3 DNA: TGCAGTGCTAGTGAGGCTCTAGCGTCAGTCCACGAGCAGTACTTC
CDR3 protein: CSASEALASVHEQYF

D gene: .
J gene: TRBJ2-3
V gene: TRBV20-1
clone size: many
CDR3 DNA: TGCAGTGCCTCCCCGGAGGCAGATACGCAGTATTTT
CDR3 protein: CSASPEADTQYF

D gene: .
J gene: TRBJ1-2
V gene: TRBV6-5
clone size: many
CDR3 DNA: TGTGCCAGCAGACCCCCAGGGGTAACGGTCGGCTATGGCTACACCTTC
CDR3 protein: CASRPPGVTVGYGYTF

D gene: .
J gene: TRBJ2-3
V gene: TRBV20-1
clone size: many
CDR3 DNA: TGCAGTGCTAGAGATCGTCCACCGGGAAAGGTGACAGATACGCAGTATTTT
CDR3 protein: CSARDRPPGKVTDTQYF

D gene: TRBD2
J gene: TRBJ2-3
V gene: TRBV6-5
clone size: many
CDR3 DNA: TGTGCCAGCAGCCGAGGACTAGCCGGAGATACGCAGTATTTT
CDR3 protein: CASSRGLAGDTQYF

D gene: .
J gene: TRBJ2-7
V gene: TRBV30
clone size: .
CDR3 DNA: TGTGCCTGGAGCCGGGGCAAGGGCTACGAGCAGTACTTC
CDR3 protein: CAWSRGKGYEQYF

D gene: .
J gene: TRBJ2-4
V gene: TRBV5-1
clone size: many
CDR3 DNA: TGCGCCAGCAGCTTGGGACCGGGACAAAGGCCTGGCAAAAACATTCAGTACTTC
CDR3 protein: CASSLGPGQRPGKNIQYF

D gene: .
J gene: TRBJ2-3
V gene: TRBV28
clone size: many
CDR3 DNA: TGTGCCAGCAGCCCCTTCGTGGGGATTAGCACAGATACGCAGTATTTT
CDR3 protein: CASSPFVGISTDTQYF

D gene: .
J gene: TRBJ1-5
V gene: TRBV5-6
clone size: few
CDR3 DNA: TGTGCCAGCAGCTTGGGACAACTAGATCAGCCCCAGCATTTT
CDR3 protein: CASSLGQLDQPQHF

D gene: TRBD2
J gene: TRBJ2-5
V gene: TRBV4-1
clone size: many
CDR3 DNA: TGCGCCAGCAGCCAGGACCTAGCGGGAGGGCCTAGGCAGACCCAGTACTTC
CDR3 protein: CASSQDLAGGPRQTQYF

D gene: .
J gene: TRBJ2-7
V gene: TRBV5-1
clone size: few
CDR3 DNA: TGCGCCAGCAGCTCGGCGGTCGGGATAACCTACGAGCAGTACTTC
CDR3 protein: CASSSAVGITYEQYF

D gene: .
J gene: TRBJ1-5
V gene: TRBV6-1
clone size: many
CDR3 DNA: TGTGCCACCCTGGGGGGAAAAGGTCAGCCCCAGCATTTT
CDR3 protein: CATLGGKGQPQHF

D gene: .
J gene: TRBJ1-5
V gene: TRBV6-5
clone size: many
CDR3 DNA: TGTGCCAGCAGTTATGCGGGGGCGAGCAATCAGCCCCAGCATTTT
CDR3 protein: CASSYAGASNQPQHF

D gene: .
J gene: TRBJ1-4
V gene: TRBV6-2/TRBV6-3
clone size: many
CDR3 DNA: TGTGCCAGCAGTTATCAACAGACACGTGAAAAACTGTTTTTT
CDR3 protein: CASSYQQTREKLFF

D gene: TRBD2
J gene: TRBJ2-5
V gene: TRBV20-1
clone size: .
CDR3 DNA: TGCAGTGCCCGTAGCGGGGCCCAAGAGACCCAGTACTTC
CDR3 protein: CSARSGAQETQYF

D gene: TRBD2
J gene: TRBJ2-7
V gene: TRBV6-5
clone size: few
CDR3 DNA: TGTGCCAGCAGGGCCAGCGGGAACGAGCAGTACTTC
CDR3 protein: CASRASGNEQYF

D gene: .
J gene: TRBJ2-1
V gene: TRBV5-1
clone size: many
CDR3 DNA: TGCGCCAGCAGCTTGGCTCCAGGGTCCTACAATGAGCAGTTCTTC
CDR3 protein: CASSLAPGSYNEQFF

D gene: TRBD1
J gene: TRBJ1-2
V gene: TRBV18
clone size: many
CDR3 DNA: TGTGCCAGCTCTCTGGGACAGGCCATCTATGGCTACACCTTC
CDR3 protein: CASSLGQAIYGYTF